The 24 T cell receptor beta chains presented below share a single source sample, sequenced in a study of CD8 T cells in Susac syndrome. Reverse transcription of about 0.45 to 1 ug RNA was performed with random hexamers. A single record per CDR3 protein comes from TCRdb applying MiXCR to the immunoSEQ multiplex PCR reads. There are approximately 70,000 distinct CDR3 sequences in the sample; approximately 95% occur only once, and about 0.25% lies in the top ten. Sequencing used CD8+ T cells from PBMCs. These receptors were obtained from a human donor in good health.

The chain carries TRBV6-6 and TRBJ1-5; TRBD1 might be the D (5 bases). V lost 2 bases and J lost 0, with 11 bases in between. This CDR3 region has 16 residues. Germline values: CDR1 MNHNY, CDR2 SVGAGI (reference sequence). The CDR3 DNA is TGTGCCAGCAGTTACGGAGAGGGGTTTAGCAATCAGCCCCAGCATTTT. Its protein is CASSYGEGFSNQPQHF.

The chain recombines TRBV29-1 with TRBJ2-4; tentative D call: TRBD2 (6 bases). Between the trimmed V and J ends, which lost 1 base and 0 bases, there was a span of 16 bases. The CDR3 covers 17 residues. The germline V gene has CDR1 SQVTM and CDR2 ANQGSEA. The CDR3 protein is CSVEARGTGLAKNIQYF. In DNA form, the CDR3 reads TGCAGCGTTGAAGCTCGGGGGACTGGCCTAGCCAAAAACATTCAGTACTTC.

V gene TRBV14 combines with J gene TRBJ1-6; TRBD1 matches 7 bases. The V segment lost 6 bases and the J segment 11 bases; nucleotides outside the gene matches: 10. Germline V gives CDR1 SGHDN, CDR2 FVKESK. CDR3 length: 14 residues. The CDR3 loop is CASSLQGNLTPLHF. In DNA, the CDR3 is TGTGCCAGCAGTCTACAGGGGAATCTTACACCCCTCCACTTT.

The rearrangement uses TRBV29-1 and TRBJ1-3; a possible D gene is TRBD1 (5 bases). This CDR3 is 15 amino acids long. Germline-derived CDR1 and CDR2 are SQVTM and ANQGSEA. V lost 1 base to trimming and J lost 7 bases, with 17 bases between them. The CDR3 region has the DNA TGCAGCGTTGAAGTCCCGGGACTGGCTTCCAACACCATATATTTT. It encodes CSVEVPGLASNTIYF.

V gene TRBV4-3 combines with J gene TRBJ2-3; a weak D match, TRBD2 (5 bases). The CDR3 contains 17 residues. Germline assignment: CDR1 LGHNA and CDR2 YSLEER. V was clipped by 0 bases and J by 0 bases, with 13 bases between them. As DNA, the CDR3 is TGCGCCAGCAGCCAAGAACGGGGTGGATCTAGCACAGATACGCAGTATTTT. The encoded protein is CASSQERGGSSTDTQYF.

The V gene is TRBV6-2 or TRBV6-3, the J gene TRBJ2-5; D remains unclear. This CDR3 contains 12 residues. V was shortened by 5 bases and J by 0 bases, with 4 bases between the two germline ends. Germline V gene data show CDR1 as MNHEY and CDR2 as SVGEGT. CDR3 amino acids: CASSTYQETQYF. The CDR3 DNA is TGTGCCAGCAGTACGTACCAAGAGACCCAGTACTTC.

The chain uses TRBV7-8 and TRBJ2-7; D uncertain. V lost 2 bases to trimming and J lost 1 base, with 6 bases between them. This CDR3 is built from 13 residues. CDR1 and CDR2 (germline): SGHVS, FQNEAQ. CDR3 residues: CASSLMGSYEQYV. CDR3 nucleotide sequence: TGTGCCAGCAGCTTAATGGGTTCCTACGAGCAGTACGTC.

This clonotype was seen only once. This chain connects TRBV19 to TRBJ1-5; 7 bases are a match to TRBD1. The CDR3 has 13 amino acids. Trimming removed 6 bases from V and 7 bases from J; junction bases left unmatched: 6. From germline, CDR1 is LNHDA and CDR2 SQIVND (reference sequence). The CDR3 sequence is CASRTGRGQPQHF. CDR3 sequence (DNA): TGTGCCAGTAGGACAGGGAGGGGCCAGCCCCAGCATTTT.

The CDR3 DNA reads TGTGCCAGCAGTGAGTCCTTTACGGGACAGATGTATGGCTACACCTTC. Residues: CASSESFTGQMYGYTF. The chain joins TRBV2 to TRBJ1-2; 7 positions match TRBD1. Germline trimming cut 3 bases from V and 5 bases from J; bases unmatched to any gene: 12. This CDR3 contains 16 residues. Per the germline V gene, CDR1 is SNHLY and CDR2 is FYNNEI.

The chain combines TRBV27 with TRBJ2-1; maybe TRBD2 (6 bases). With 8 bases removed from V and 3 bases from J, the gap between germline ends came to 20 bases. This CDR3 spans 16 amino acids. CDR1 and CDR2 (germline): MNHEY, SMNVEV (reference sequence). The CDR3: CASLTLRGTFYNEQFF. CDR3 DNA sequence: TGTGCCAGCCTCACTCTCCGGGGGACCTTCTACAATGAGCAGTTCTTC.

The chain links TRBV12-3 or TRBV12-4 to TRBJ1-1, with 9 bases aligning to TRBD1. After removal of 3 bases from V and 5 bases from J, the junction contained 10 bases not matched to a gene. This CDR3 has 16 residues. The DNA for the CDR3 is TGTGCCAGCAGTTTCCCTGGACAGGGGAGTAGTACTGAAGCTTTCTTT. This gives the protein CASSFPGQGSSTEAFF.

This sequence joins TRBV18 and TRBJ1-5; D perhaps matches TRBD1 (6 bases). The CDR3 runs 16 residues. V lost 3 bases and J lost 3, with 15 bases in between. Germline-derived CDR1 and CDR2 are KGHSH and LQKENI. The CDR3, as DNA: TGTGCCAGCTCACCCCCGCCAGGGGCGAACAATCAGCCCCAGCATTTT. This sequence encodes CASSPPPGANNQPQHF.

The DNA for the CDR3 is TGCAGCGTTGGACAGGGGAACACTGAAGCTTTCTTT. Amino acids: CSVGQGNTEAFF. This chain connects TRBV29-1 to TRBJ1-1; 7 nucleotides match TRBD1. CDR3 size: 12 residues. With 4 bases clipped from V and 1 base from J, the junction kept 0 bases outside the gene matches. Germline CDR1 reads SQVTM; CDR2 reads ANQGSEA. Looking up the rest from reference TRBV29-1 and TRBJ1-1 gives the full variable domain: SAVISQKPSRDICQRGTSLTIQCQVDSQVTMMFWYRQQPGQSLTLIATANQGSEATYESGFVIDKFPISRPNLTFSTLTVSNMSPEDSSIYLCSVGQGNTEAFFGQGTRLTVV.

The J gene is TRBJ1-1, the V gene TRBV4-1, with 7 positions matching TRBD1. V lost 3 bases and J lost 4; bases outside the gene matches: 2. This CDR3 spans 13 amino acids. Per germline, CDR1 MGHRA and CDR2 YSYEKL. The CDR3 reads CASSHPGGTEAFF. Written as DNA, the CDR3 is TGCGCCAGCAGCCACCCAGGGGGCACTGAAGCTTTCTTT.

V is TRBV27 and J is TRBJ1-1; maybe TRBD1 (5 bases). CDR3 size: 15 residues. The V end was cut by 6 bases, the J end by 1 base, with 15 bases between. Germline CDR1 and CDR2: MNHEY and SMNVEV (reference sequence). The CDR3 DNA reads as TGTGCCAGCAGCCGTACCGGGGCGACGAACACTGAAGCTTTCTTT. This sequence encodes CASSRTGATNTEAFF.

V usage is TRBV6-1 and J usage is TRBJ2-5; the D is unclear. Trimming cost V 1 base and J 2 bases, with 11 bases left between them. Germline V lookup: CDR1 MNHNS, CDR2 SASEGT. The CDR3 covers 15 residues. The CDR3 nucleotides read TGTGCCAGCAGTGAAGAGAGTCTAGAACAAGAGACCCAGTACTTC. This encodes CASSEESLEQETQYF.

The genes are TRBV12-3 or TRBV12-4 and TRBJ2-5, with D tentatively TRBD1 (6 bases). This CDR3 contains 17 residues. V was shortened by 5 bases and J by 1 base, with 20 bases between the two germline ends. Written as DNA, the CDR3 is TGTGCCAGCAGTCCACTCTACAGGGTCGGGCCCCAAGAGACCCAGTACTTC. It codes for CASSPLYRVGPQETQYF.

The chain carries TRBV12-5 and TRBJ2-2, with 14 bases that match TRBD2. This CDR3 has 15 residues. The junction had 2 bases not matched to a gene; V was cut back by 4 bases and J by 7 bases. The germline gives CDR1 LGHNT, CDR2 FRNRAP. CDR3 DNA sequence: TGTGCTAGTGGTTACGGGACTAGCGGGGGCGGGGAGCTGTTTTTT. It is translated as CASGYGTSGGGELFF.

The rearrangement links TRBV30 to TRBJ1-2; D uncertain. Between the trimmed V and J ends, which lost 5 bases and 10 bases, there was a span of 20 bases. From germline, CDR1 is GTSNPN and CDR2 SVGIG (reference sequence). The CDR3 has 13 residues. The CDR3 coding sequence is TGTGCCTGGGACCCGGGTCTCGGTAGCGACTACACCTTC. Its protein product is CAWDPGLGSDYTF. Filled out from reference TRBV30 and TRBJ1-2, the complete variable domain reads SQTIHQWPATLVQPVGSPLSLECTVEGTSNPNLYWYRQAAGRGLQLLFYSVGIGQISSEVPQNLSASRPQDRQFILSSKKLLLSDSGFYLCAWDPGLGSDYTFGSGTRLTVV.

The CDR3 sequence: CASSSQGRETQYF. CDR3 sequence (DNA): TGTGCCAGCAGCTCCCAAGGCCGGGAGACCCAGTACTTC. The chain is built from TRBV7-9 and TRBJ2-5; no clear D. CDR1 and CDR2 (germline): SEHNR, FQNEAQ (reference sequence). Deletions cut 4 bases from V and 5 bases from J, with 11 bases between. This CDR3 is built from 13 residues. The whole variable domain, filled in from reference TRBV7-9 and TRBJ2-5, reads DTGVSQNPRHKITKRGQNVTFRCDPISEHNRLYWYRQTLGQGPEFLTYFQNEAQLEKSRLLSDRFSAERPKGSFSTLEIQRTEQGDSAMYLCASSSQGRETQYFGPGTRLLVL.

The CDR3 loop is CASSAERVDTQYF. CDR3 DNA: TGTGCCAGCAGCGCGGAAAGGGTAGATACGCAGTATTTT. This sequence joins TRBV7-9 and TRBJ2-3; D is uncertain. Germline V gene lookup returns CDR1 SEHNR and CDR2 FQNEAQ (reference sequence). The V end was cut by 5 bases, the J end by 5 bases, with 11 bases between. This CDR3 contains 13 residues.

The rearrangement joins TRBV4-1 to TRBJ1-5, with TRBD1 matching 7 bases. The CDR3 length is 17 residues. V trimming: 0 bases; J trimming: 1 base; junction bases outside the gene matches: 6. Germline CDR1 reads MGHRA; CDR2 reads YSYEKL. In DNA, the CDR3 is TGCGCCAGCAGCCAAGAGGCAGGGGGGTTGAGCAATCAGCCCCAGCATTTT. It translates to CASSQEAGGLSNQPQHF.

This chain links TRBV7-8 with TRBJ2-7; 10 nucleotides agree with TRBD2. Germline V CDR1 and CDR2: SGHVS, FQNEAQ. V gave up 1 base and J gave up 1 base; unmatched junction bases: 7. CDR3 length: 17 residues. The CDR3 region has the DNA TGTGCCAGCAGCTTAGGTCTTAGCGGGGGGTCTTCCTACGAGCAGTACTTC. Protein product: CASSLGLSGGSSYEQYF.

The DNA for the CDR3 is TGTGCCAGCAGTGAAGCGGCTAACGAGTACAATGAGCAGTTCTTC. This translates into CASSEAANEYNEQFF. The J gene is TRBJ2-1, the V gene TRBV2; no reliable D call. CDR1 and CDR2 from the germline V gene are SNHLY and FYNNEI. Trimming took 0 bases from V and 4 from J, leaving 10 bases between them. CDR3 length equals 15 residues.